The rows below give T cell receptor beta chains drawn from one sample of a study of blood T cell repertoires in COVID-19. Only in-frame clones appear in the TCRdb table, and some are missing; sequencing was by immunoSEQ multiplex PCR. The sample records 130,000 to 150,000 clones, more than 75% being singletons. Sequenced: peripheral blood. Receptor source: a human donor in a cohort sampled during active COVID-19. Each CDR3 is given with its conserved first and last residue. D genes are given only for firm matches. Size is stated for part of the rows, as once, few or many counts, or as a class when the clone is expanded.

v_call	j_call	d_call	clone_size	cdr3_nt	cdr3_aa
TRBV3-1/TRBV3-2	TRBJ1-1	NA	NA	TGTGCCAGCAGCCAAGAAGGGGAAACAGGGAGAAGTACTGAAGCTTTCTTT	CASSQEGETGRSTEAFF
TRBV9	TRBJ1-3	NA	few	TGTGCCAGCAGCGTAGATCCAGGCTCGGGGGGATCTGGAAACACCATATATTTT	CASSVDPGSGGSGNTIYF
TRBV5-6	TRBJ1-3	NA	NA	TGTGCCAGCAGCTTGGGCAGGGTTGGAAACACCATATATTTT	CASSLGRVGNTIYF
TRBV9	TRBJ2-3	TRBD2	NA	TGTGCCAGCAGCCCCGGGACTAGCGGGGACTGGGAGACGCAGTATTTT	CASSPGTSGDWETQYF
TRBV5-1	TRBJ2-5	TRBD2	NA	TGCGCCAGCAGCTGGACGCTAGCGGGACAAGAGACCCAGTACTTC	CASSWTLAGQETQYF
TRBV6-1	TRBJ1-5	NA	NA	TGTGCCAGCAGTGACCCCCTTGGAACTATTGGGAGGCCCCAGCATTTT	CASSDPLGTIGRPQHF
TRBV6-5	TRBJ1-3	NA	NA	TGTGCCAGCACGCTCACAGGGAGGGATTATTTT	CASTLTGRDYF
TRBV7-9	TRBJ1-4	TRBD1	NA	TGTGCCAGCAGCCCCCTCCGGGGACAGGGCAATTTGTACGAAAAACTGTTTTTT	CASSPLRGQGNLYEKLFF
TRBV6-4	TRBJ2-7	TRBD1	NA	TGTGCCACATACCATCCGGGACAGTCCAACTACGAGCAGTACTTC	CATYHPGQSNYEQYF
TRBV5-1	TRBJ1-1	NA	NA	TGCGCCAGCAGCCCCGGCGGTCGGAACACTGAAGCTTTCTTT	CASSPGGRNTEAFF
TRBV19	TRBJ1-1	TRBD1	NA	TGTGCCAGTAGCCCCGGGACAGGTCCTACTGAAGCTTTCTTT	CASSPGTGPTEAFF
TRBV27	TRBJ1-2	NA	few	TGTGCCAGCAGGACAGTCTATGGCTACACCTTC	CASRTVYGYTF
TRBV7-6	TRBJ2-2	NA	NA	TGTGCCAGCAGCTTGCCTACGCACCCAGTGGGGGCTACGAACACCGGGGAGCTGTTTTTT	CASSLPTHPVGATNTGELFF
TRBV6-6	TRBJ2-5	NA	NA	TGTGCCAGCAGTTACCCCGATGTCCGGGAGACCCAGTACTTC	CASSYPDVRETQYF
TRBV7-8	TRBJ2-2	NA	NA	TGTGCCAGCAGCTTAGAGCTAGGCGGGACCGGGGAGCTGTTTTTT	CASSLELGGTGELFF
TRBV7-9	TRBJ1-1	TRBD1	NA	TGTGCCAGCAGCCCAGACAGGGGGTCCCCTGAAGCTTTCTTT	CASSPDRGSPEAFF
TRBV10-2	TRBJ2-5	NA	NA	TGCGCCAGCAGTGTAGGTCAGGGGCAAGAGACCCAGTACTTC	CASSVGQGQETQYF
TRBV2	TRBJ1-2	TRBD1	NA	TGTGCCAGCAGTGAAGCGCCAAACCCGGGACAGGGGGGGAACTATGGCTACACCTTC	CASSEAPNPGQGGNYGYTF
TRBV28	TRBJ1-2	NA	NA	TGTGCCAGCAGCCCTCTCGACTTAGGCTACACCTTC	CASSPLDLGYTF
TRBV15	TRBJ1-5	TRBD1	NA	TGTGCCACCAAGAGGGACAGGGGAGGACAGCCCCAGCATTTT	CATKRDRGGQPQHF
TRBV19	TRBJ1-3	TRBD1	NA	TGTGCCAGTAGACCAGGACAGGGGGCATTTGGAAACACCATATATTTT	CASRPGQGAFGNTIYF
TRBV29-1	TRBJ1-4	NA	NA	TGCAGCGTTGGACAGGCAACTAATGAAAAACTGTTTTTT	CSVGQATNEKLFF
TRBV7-9	TRBJ2-7	NA	NA	TGTGCCAGCAGCTTAGTGGGGGCCGAGCAGTACTTC	CASSLVGAEQYF
TRBV27	TRBJ1-2	TRBD1	NA	TGTGCCAGCAGACGTACGGCCCAGGGGGAATCTAGCGGCTACACCTTC	CASRRTAQGESSGYTF
TRBV28	TRBJ1-2	NA	NA	TGTGCCAGCAGTCTCGACCGAGGACAGAACTATGGCTACACCTTC	CASSLDRGQNYGYTF
TRBV5-1	TRBJ2-7	TRBD1	NA	TGCGCCAGCAGGGGGACAGGAGCTTACGAGCAGTACTTC	CASRGTGAYEQYF